The rows below give T cell receptor beta chains drawn from one sample of a study of blood T cell repertoires in COVID-19. The method was immunoSEQ multiplex PCR; TCRdb's version includes in-frame clones alone and lacks a portion of them. This table has about 350,000 clones, roughly 87% appearing once. Material: PBMCs or T cells enriched from blood (not recorded which). Source of these receptors: a woman aged 25 to 39 who had recovered from COVID-19. The CDR3 runs from the conserved cysteine through the conserved F or W. Fields, in order: V gene, clone size, D gene, J gene, CDR3 DNA, CDR3 protein. The D gene is left open where the match is weak. The size field is filled for only some rows; it gives once, few, many or a size class.

TRBV5-1	-	-	TRBJ1-4	TGCGCCAGCAGCTTGAGGGACACCGATGAAAAACTGTTTTTT	CASSLRDTDEKLFF
TRBV19	-	-	TRBJ2-2	TGTGCCAGTAGTATAGATCCCGCTAGCACCGGGGAGCTGTTTTTT	CASSIDPASTGELFF
TRBV10-2	few	-	TRBJ1-5	TGCGCCAGCAGTGAGTCGAAGCGGGGAACCCAGCCCCAGCATTTT	CASSESKRGTQPQHF
TRBV9	-	-	TRBJ1-2	TGTGCCAGCAGCGTAGCTACAGGGCCTAACTATGGCTACACCTTC	CASSVATGPNYGYTF
TRBV25-1	-	-	TRBJ1-1	TGTGCCAGCATCCGGGATGGGGCTGAAGCTTTCTTT	CASIRDGAEAFF
TRBV29-1	-	-	TRBJ2-2	TGCAGCGTTGGCGGGGATATACGCGGGGAGCTGTTTTTT	CSVGGDIRGELFF
TRBV10-2	-	TRBD1	TRBJ1-4	TGCGCCAGCAAGGGTTGGGACAGCAATGAAAAACTGTTTTTT	CASKGWDSNEKLFF
TRBV5-6	-	TRBD1	TRBJ2-2	TGTGCCAGCAGCATTCCGGGACAGGGGCTCACCGGGGAGCTGTTTTTT	CASSIPGQGLTGELFF
TRBV28	-	TRBD1	TRBJ1-2	TGTGCCAGCAGTTCTACAGGGGGCCTAGCCTATGGCTACACCTTC	CASSSTGGLAYGYTF
TRBV27	-	TRBD2	TRBJ2-1	TGTGCCAGCAGTTTATCTGGCGGGAGGGGGGCCTACAATGAGCAGTTCTTC	CASSLSGGRGAYNEQFF
TRBV5-5	-	-	TRBJ2-6	TGTGCCAGCAGCCTTACAGCCACTGGGGCCAACGTCCTGACTTTC	CASSLTATGANVLTF
TRBV1	few	-	TRBJ2-1	TGCACCAGCAGCCTGAGCGGGGGGGGTCAGTTCTTC	CTSSLSGGGQFF
TRBV20-1	-	TRBD2	TRBJ2-3	TGCAGTGCTAGTGGGTCGGGGGAGCGGGGGCACACAGATACGCAGTATTTT	CSASGSGERGHTDTQYF
TRBV5-1	-	-	TRBJ2-1	TGCGCCAGCAGCCCCGGACTGCAACATGTTACAGTCGTAGATCTTTACAATGAGCAGTTCTTC	CASSPGLQHVTVVDLYNEQFF
TRBV28	-	TRBD1	TRBJ1-1	TGTGCCAGCAGTTTAGCCCAGGGGGCGCGAACTGAAGCTTTCTTT	CASSLAQGARTEAFF
TRBV7-8	-	TRBD1	TRBJ1-2	TGTGCCAGCAGCGGGACAGGCAGTAACTATGGCTACACCTTC	CASSGTGSNYGYTF
TRBV28	few	TRBD1	TRBJ2-7	TGTGCCAGCAGTAGCCCGACAGGGTTTGGGAACGAGCAGTACTTC	CASSSPTGFGNEQYF
TRBV10-2	-	-	TRBJ1-2	TGCGCCAGCAGGTGGGAGTATGGCTACACCTTC	CASRWEYGYTF
TRBV28	-	TRBD1	TRBJ2-4	TGTGCCAGCACCACCGCGGCAGGGGGCTGGAACTTC	CASTTAAGGWNF
TRBV2	-	-	TRBJ2-4	TGTGCCAGTGCTAAGATACCCAAAAACATTCAGTACTTC	CASAKIPKNIQYF
TRBV5-4	-	TRBD1	TRBJ1-5	TGTGCCAGCAGCTTGGGGGGACAGGGGCGTTTCTTTTATCAGCCCCAGCATTTT	CASSLGGQGRFFYQPQHF
TRBV7-9	-	-	TRBJ1-4	TGTGCCAGCAGCTTAGGCACCCAGGGTGAAAAACTGTTTTTT	CASSLGTQGEKLFF
TRBV28	-	TRBD1	TRBJ2-7	TGTGCCAGCAGTCAGCCGGGACAGGGTAATAGGGAGCAGTACTTC	CASSQPGQGNREQYF
TRBV15	-	-	TRBJ1-4	TGTGCCACCAGCAGAGATCGGGACTCCAGAACGGAAAAACTGTTTTTT	CATSRDRDSRTEKLFF
TRBV5-5	-	-	TRBJ2-5	TGTGCCAGCAGCTCAAACCGGTACCAAGAGACCCAGTACTTC	CASSSNRYQETQYF
TRBV6-5	-	-	TRBJ2-7	TGTGCCAGCAGACTGGTTACCTACGAGCAGTACTTC	CASRLVTYEQYF
TRBV4-1	once	-	TRBJ1-4	TGCGCCAGCAGCCAAGAAGCTTTTACCAATGAAAAACTGTTTTTT	CASSQEAFTNEKLFF
TRBV5-5	-	-	TRBJ1-2	TGTGCCAGCAGTACCGGGGATAACTATGGCTACACCTTC	CASSTGDNYGYTF
TRBV9	-	TRBD2	TRBJ2-2	TGTGCCAGCAGCGTGGCGGGGGGATCGACCGGGGAGCTGTTTTTT	CASSVAGGSTGELFF
TRBV23-1	-	-	TRBJ1-1	TGCGCCAGCAGTCAATCGCAGGGGCTAGGAGGCAACACTGAAGCTTTCTTT	CASSQSQGLGGNTEAFF
TRBV14	few	-	TRBJ1-6	TGTGCCAGCAGCCACCGGACGGAGTTCTCAGGGATGGGATCACCCCTCCACTTT	CASSHRTEFSGMGSPLHF
TRBV29-1	-	TRBD1	TRBJ1-2	TGCAGCGTTGAAGAGGACAGGGGGCTTGGCTACACCTTC	CSVEEDRGLGYTF
TRBV5-1	-	-	TRBJ1-3	TGCGCCAGCAGCTTGGGGACAGACTCTGGAAACACCATATATTTT	CASSLGTDSGNTIYF
TRBV10-1	once	TRBD1	TRBJ2-1	TGCGCCAGCAATCGGTCAGGGGGCGATGAGCAGTTCTTC	CASNRSGGDEQFF
TRBV11-2	-	-	TRBJ1-1	TGTGCCAGCAGCTTATTCGGGGGGCCGGGGACTGAAGCTTTCTTT	CASSLFGGPGTEAFF